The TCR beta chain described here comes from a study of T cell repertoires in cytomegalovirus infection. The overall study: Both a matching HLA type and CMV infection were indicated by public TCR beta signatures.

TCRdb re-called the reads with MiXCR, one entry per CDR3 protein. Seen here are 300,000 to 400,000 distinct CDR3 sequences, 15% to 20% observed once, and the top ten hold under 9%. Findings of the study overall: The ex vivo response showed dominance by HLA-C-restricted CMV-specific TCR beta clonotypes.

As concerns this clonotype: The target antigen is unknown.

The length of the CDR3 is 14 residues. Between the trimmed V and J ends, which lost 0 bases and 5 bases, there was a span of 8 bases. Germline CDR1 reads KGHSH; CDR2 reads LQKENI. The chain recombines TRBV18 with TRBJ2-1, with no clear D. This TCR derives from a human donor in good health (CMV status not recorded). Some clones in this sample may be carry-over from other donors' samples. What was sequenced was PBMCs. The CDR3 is CASSPPGLNNEQFF. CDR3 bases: TGTGCCAGCTCACCACCAGGGCTCAACAATGAGCAGTTCTTC.